Shown below are 7 T cell receptor beta chains from a single sample sequenced in a study of cytomegalovirus exposure and HLA in healthy donors. PCR was performed using 60 Vbeta and 13 Jbeta primers. The assay was immunoSEQ multiplex PCR, and TCRdb's table has in-frame clones only and misses some. The table records approximately 110,000 clones, about 79% of them present only once. Material: PBMCs. Receptors originate from a man aged 45-65 years in good health and CMV-seronegative.

This chain connects TRBV5-1 to TRBJ2-2; weak D call: TRBD1 (6 bases). The germline V and J ends were trimmed by 4 bases and 3 bases, with 16 bases remaining between them. This CDR3 comprises 16 residues. Germline lookup yields CDR1 SGHRS and CDR2 YFSETQ. The CDR3 reads CASSPRDITHTGELFF. CDR3 nucleotides: TGCGCCAGCAGCCCCAGGGACATTACCCACACCGGGGAGCTGTTTTTT.

The CDR3 coding sequence is TGTGCCAGCAGCTTGGTATCCTGGGGCAACAATGAGCAGTTCTTC. Its protein product is CASSLVSWGNNEQFF. The chain employs TRBV5-6 and TRBJ2-1, with D maybe TRBD1 (5 bases). CDR1 SGHDT and CDR2 YYEEEE come from the germline V gene. V gave up 0 bases and J gave up 5 bases, with 12 bases separating them. This CDR3 is built from 15 residues.

This chain joins TRBV25-1 and TRBJ2-5, with TRBD2 as a possible D gene (5 bases). The ends were cut back, 3 bases at V and 7 bases at J, with 12 bases in the middle. CDR3 length: 13 residues. CDR1 and CDR2 from the germline V gene are MGHDK and SYGVNS. CDR3 coding DNA: TGTGCCAGCAGTGAGGGAGACCTTAGGACCCAGTACTTC. Encoded protein: CASSEGDLRTQYF.

This clone was counted a single time. The chain couples TRBV7-2 to TRBJ2-2; 7 bases map to TRBD2. After removal of 4 bases from V and 2 bases from J, the junction contained 7 bases not matched to a gene. From germline, CDR1 is SGHTA and CDR2 FQGNSA. This CDR3 region has 16 residues. The CDR3 sequence is CASSSMGGTNTGELFF. Here the CDR3 DNA reads TGTGCCAGCAGCTCCATGGGGGGGACCAACACCGGGGAGCTGTTTTTT.

The DNA for the CDR3 is TGTGCCAGCAGCTACAGGGGTGGCGAGCAGTACGTC. Translating gives CASSYRGGEQYV. This sequence joins TRBV5-5 and TRBJ2-7; TRBD1 matches 7 bases. V trimming: 3 bases; J trimming: 6 bases; junction bases outside the gene matches: 3. Germline V gene data show CDR1 as SGHKS and CDR2 as YYEKEE (reference sequence). The CDR3 runs to 12 residues.

The genes are TRBV25-1 and TRBJ1-4; maybe TRBD1 (5 bases). This CDR3 spans 17 amino acids. Per germline, CDR1 MGHDK and CDR2 SYGVNS. V was shortened by 1 base and J by 5 bases, with 17 bases between the two germline ends. CDR3 sequence (DNA): TGTGCCAGCAGTGAATCAGGGTATGGGGGGATGAATGAAAAACTGTTTTTT. Protein sequence: CASSESGYGGMNEKLFF. The full variable domain, in which reference TRBV25-1 and TRBJ1-4 provide the parts outside the CDR3, is EADIYQTPRYLVIGTGKKITLECSQTMGHDKMYWYQQDPGMELHLIHYSYGVNSTEKGDLSSESTVSRIRTEHFPLTLESARPSHTSQYLCASSESGYGGMNEKLFFGSGTQLSVL.

The chain carries TRBV7-8 and TRBJ1-5; the match to TRBD1 covers 8 bases. CDR1 is SGHVS, CDR2 FQNEAQ, per germline. The CDR3 is made up of 17 amino acids. The ends lost 0 bases at V and 4 bases at J; junction bases unmatched: 8. CDR3 DNA: TGTGCCAGCAGCTTAGCCGGCGCCGGACAGGGAAATCAGCCCCAGCATTTT. Translated: CASSLAGAGQGNQPQHF.